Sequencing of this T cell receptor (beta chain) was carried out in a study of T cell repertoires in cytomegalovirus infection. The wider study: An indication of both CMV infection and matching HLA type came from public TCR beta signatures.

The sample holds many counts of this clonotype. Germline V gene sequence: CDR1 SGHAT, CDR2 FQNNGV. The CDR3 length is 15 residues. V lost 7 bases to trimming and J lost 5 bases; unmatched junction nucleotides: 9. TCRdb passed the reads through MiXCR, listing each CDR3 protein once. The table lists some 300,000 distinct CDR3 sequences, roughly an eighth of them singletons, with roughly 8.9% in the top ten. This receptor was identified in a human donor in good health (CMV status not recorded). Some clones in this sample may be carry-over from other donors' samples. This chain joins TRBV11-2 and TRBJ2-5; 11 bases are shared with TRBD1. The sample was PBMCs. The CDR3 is CASTLDRGLWETQYF. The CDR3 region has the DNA TGTGCCAGCACCTTGGACAGGGGGCTTTGGGAGACCCAGTACTTC.